This entry concerns a single T cell receptor beta chain. Antigen specificity is unknown. The sample is drawn from a study of cytomegalovirus exposure and HLA in healthy donors. Study-wide results and caveats: Specific recognition of CMV antigens was confirmed in vitro for a few chains (all CMV-associated).

Clones were sequenced by immunoSEQ multiplex PCR, and TCRdb holds only the in-frame ones, with some missing. The sample lists more than 45,000 clones; about 91% were seen once. The donors formed part of the approximately 130-subject validation cohort, distinct from the approximately 640-subject first cohort. CDR3 size: 12 residues. V dropped 5 bases and J dropped 6 bases, with 13 bases sitting between them. Looked up from germline, CDR1 is SQVTM and CDR2 is ANQGSEA. The TCR originated in a woman aged 30 to 39 in good health and CMV-seronegative. The chain carries TRBV29-1 and TRBJ1-2; D gene uncertain. Sequenced material: PBMCs. CDR3 amino acids: CSVSPRVDGYTF. DNA of the CDR3: TGCAGCGTTAGTCCCCGGGTGGATGGCTACACCTTC.